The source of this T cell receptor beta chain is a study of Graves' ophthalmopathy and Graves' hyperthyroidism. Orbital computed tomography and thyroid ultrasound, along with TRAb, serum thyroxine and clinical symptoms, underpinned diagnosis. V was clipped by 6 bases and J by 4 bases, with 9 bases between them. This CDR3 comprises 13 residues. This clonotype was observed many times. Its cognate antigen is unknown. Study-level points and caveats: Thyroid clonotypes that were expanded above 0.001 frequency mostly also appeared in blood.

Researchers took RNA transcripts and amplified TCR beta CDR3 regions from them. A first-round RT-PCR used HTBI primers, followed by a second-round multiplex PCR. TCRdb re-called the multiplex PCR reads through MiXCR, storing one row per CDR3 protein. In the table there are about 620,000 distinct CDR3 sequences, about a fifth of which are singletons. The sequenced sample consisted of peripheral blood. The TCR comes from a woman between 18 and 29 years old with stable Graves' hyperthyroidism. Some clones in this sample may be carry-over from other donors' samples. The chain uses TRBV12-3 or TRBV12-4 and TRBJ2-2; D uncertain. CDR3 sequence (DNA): TGTGCCAGCAGAAGGGTCGGCACCGGGGAGCTGTTTTTT. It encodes CASRRVGTGELFF.